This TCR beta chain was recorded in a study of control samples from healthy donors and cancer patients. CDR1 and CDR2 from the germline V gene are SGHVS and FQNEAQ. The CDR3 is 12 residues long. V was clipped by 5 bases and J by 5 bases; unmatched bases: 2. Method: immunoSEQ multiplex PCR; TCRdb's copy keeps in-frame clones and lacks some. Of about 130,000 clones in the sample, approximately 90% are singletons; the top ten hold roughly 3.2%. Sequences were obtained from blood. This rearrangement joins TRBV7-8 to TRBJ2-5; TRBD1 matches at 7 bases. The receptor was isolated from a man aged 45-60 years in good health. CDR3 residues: CASSAGGETQYF. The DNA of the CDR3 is TGTGCCAGCAGCGCAGGGGGTGAGACCCAGTACTTC.